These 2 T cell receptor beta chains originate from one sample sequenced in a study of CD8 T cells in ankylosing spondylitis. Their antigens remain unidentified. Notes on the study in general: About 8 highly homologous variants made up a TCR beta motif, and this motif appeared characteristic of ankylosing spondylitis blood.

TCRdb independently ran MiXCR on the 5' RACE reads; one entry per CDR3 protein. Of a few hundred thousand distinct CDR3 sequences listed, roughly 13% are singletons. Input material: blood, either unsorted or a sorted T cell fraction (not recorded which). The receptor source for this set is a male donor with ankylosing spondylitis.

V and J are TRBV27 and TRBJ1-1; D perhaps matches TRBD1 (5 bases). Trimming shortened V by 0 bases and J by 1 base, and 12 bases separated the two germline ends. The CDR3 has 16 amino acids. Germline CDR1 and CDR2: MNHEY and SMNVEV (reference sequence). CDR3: CASSLSWGRENTEAFF. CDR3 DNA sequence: TGTGCCAGCAGTTTATCTTGGGGGAGGGAGAACACTGAAGCTTTCTTT.

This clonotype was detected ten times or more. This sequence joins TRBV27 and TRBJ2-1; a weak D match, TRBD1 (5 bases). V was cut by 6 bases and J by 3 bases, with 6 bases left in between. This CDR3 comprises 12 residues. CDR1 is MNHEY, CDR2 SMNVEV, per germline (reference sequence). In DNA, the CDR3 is TGTGCCAGCAGAGGGGACTACAATGAGCAGTTCTTC. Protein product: CASRGDYNEQFF.